The rows below give T cell receptor beta chains drawn from one sample of a study of T cells in Graves' hyperthyroidism and ophthalmopathy. TCRdb independently ran MiXCR on the multiplex PCR reads; one entry per CDR3 protein. This table has fewer than 550,000 distinct CDR3 sequences, less than 20% appearing once. The sample was blood. The receptors originated from a woman aged 18-29 years with Graves' hyperthyroidism. The CDR3 runs from the conserved cysteine through the conserved F or W. A D gene is named only where the DNA matches it firmly. For some rows the clone size is stated as once, few or many, or as a class when expanded; others skip it.

V gene	J gene	clone size	D gene	CDR3 protein	CDR3 DNA
TRBV28	TRBJ1-5	many	.	CASSGRNQPQHF	TGTGCCAGCAGTGGCAGAAATCAGCCCCAGCATTTT
TRBV6-1	TRBJ1-2	.	TRBD1	CASSEAEDRADGYTF	TGTGCCAGCAGTGAAGCCGAGGACAGGGCGGATGGCTACACCTTC
TRBV19	TRBJ1-1	many	.	CASHPTGVTEAFF	TGTGCCAGTCACCCCACAGGAGTCACTGAAGCTTTCTTT
TRBV7-9	TRBJ2-7	.	.	CASSPGQDWTRSYEQYF	TGTGCCAGCAGCCCCGGACAGGATTGGACTAGATCCTACGAGCAGTACTTC
TRBV27	TRBJ2-3	.	TRBD1	CASSPRQGPLTDTQYF	TGTGCCAGCAGTCCCAGACAGGGCCCATTGACAGATACGCAGTATTTT
TRBV28	TRBJ2-1	many	TRBD2	CASSMGTSGVIYNEQFF	TGTGCCAGCAGTATGGGGACTAGCGGAGTGATATACAATGAGCAGTTCTTC
TRBV29-1	TRBJ1-2	.	TRBD1	CSVDTLQGAGGYTF	TGCAGCGTTGACACCTTACAGGGGGCTGGGGGCTACACCTTC
TRBV7-2	TRBJ1-1	many	TRBD1	CASSALDRVLGTEAFF	TGTGCCAGCAGCGCGCTGGACAGGGTATTAGGCACTGAAGCTTTCTTT
TRBV9	TRBJ1-1	few	TRBD1	CASSRLGTANTEAFF	TGTGCCAGCAGCAGATTAGGGACAGCGAACACTGAAGCTTTCTTT
TRBV7-2	TRBJ2-1	many	.	CASSPEYSYNEQFF	TGTGCCAGCAGTCCAGAATACTCCTACAATGAGCAGTTCTTC
TRBV29-1	TRBJ1-3	.	TRBD1	CSVPYQGAISGNTIYF	TGCAGCGTCCCGTACCAGGGGGCCATCTCTGGAAACACCATATATTTT
TRBV10-1	TRBJ1-6	many	.	CASSTGIGSPLHF	TGCGCCAGCAGCACAGGGATTGGTTCACCCCTCCACTTT
TRBV27	TRBJ2-7	many	.	CASSVRGTRYEQYF	TGTGCCAGCAGTGTCCGGGGAACGAGATACGAGCAGTACTTC
TRBV24-1	TRBJ1-2	.	.	CATSNTTVDGYTF	TGTGCCACCAGCAACACGACAGTAGACGGCTACACCTTC
TRBV25-1	TRBJ1-4	few	.	CASSEDPGATNEKLFF	TGTGCCAGCAGTGAGGACCCAGGAGCAACTAATGAAAAACTGTTTTTT
TRBV3-1	TRBJ2-3	many	TRBD2	CASSQDSLAGGLSTDTQYF	TGTGCCAGCAGCCAAGACTCCCTAGCGGGGGGGCTTAGCACAGATACGCAGTATTTT
TRBV20-1	TRBJ1-4	many	.	CSARRMVDEKLFF	TGCAGTGCTAGGCGGATGGTAGACGAAAAACTGTTTTTT
TRBV27	TRBJ2-1	.	TRBD2	CASSSSGERTYNEQFF	TGTGCCAGCAGTTCTAGCGGGGAGAGGACCTACAATGAGCAGTTCTTC
TRBV2	TRBJ2-7	many	.	CASSRDNYEQYF	TGTGCCAGCAGCCGGGACAACTACGAGCAGTACTTC
TRBV7-3	TRBJ1-2	.	TRBD1	CASSLASGGVANYGYTF	TGTGCCAGCAGCTTAGCGTCAGGGGGCGTAGCTAACTATGGCTACACCTTC
TRBV6-1	TRBJ1-1	few	.	CASGHAANTEAFF	TGTGCCAGCGGGCACGCGGCGAACACTGAAGCTTTCTTT
TRBV6-1	TRBJ2-7	few	.	CASSELNGKSSF	TGTGCCAGCAGTGAATTAAACGGGAAATCGTCATTC
TRBV24-1	TRBJ2-2	.	.	CATSLSRRGDAGELFF	TGTGCCACCTCACTCTCCCGACGTGGGGATGCCGGGGAGCTGTTTTTT
TRBV6-1	TRBJ2-1	.	TRBD2	CATGGTSEGTNSYNEQFF	TGTGCCACCGGGGGGACTAGCGAAGGAACAAACTCCTACAATGAGCAGTTCTTC
TRBV11-2	TRBJ2-5	many	.	CASSSFMETQYF	TGTGCCAGCAGCTCCTTCATGGAGACCCAGTACTTC
TRBV6-2/TRBV6-3	TRBJ2-7	few	.	CASLSQRATYEQYF	TGTGCCAGCCTCTCTCAGCGGGCTACCTACGAGCAGTACTTC
TRBV11-3	TRBJ2-1	many	.	CASSSRTGGVNEQFF	TGTGCCAGCAGCTCACGGACTGGAGGTGTGAATGAGCAGTTCTTC
TRBV19	TRBJ1-1	many	.	CASSSGDAETEAFF	TGTGCCAGTAGCTCTGGGGACGCGGAAACTGAAGCTTTCTTT
TRBV5-1	TRBJ2-1	few	TRBD1	CASSLGQGAFYEQFF	TGCGCCAGCAGCCTCGGACAGGGGGCTTTCTATGAGCAGTTCTTC
TRBV2	TRBJ1-2	few	.	CASRPTTATGNTF	TGTGCCAGCAGGCCAACTACAGCGACTGGGAACACCTTC
TRBV28	TRBJ1-2	many	.	CASSPLDLTPYYGYTF	TGTGCCAGCAGTCCGCTTGATCTAACCCCGTACTATGGCTACACCTTC
TRBV6-2/TRBV6-3	TRBJ2-7	many	.	CASRSRSVYEQYF	TGTGCCAGCCGGTCTAGAAGTGTTTACGAGCAGTACTTC
TRBV3-1	TRBJ2-7	.	.	CASSQGPGMGFRYEQYF	TGTGCCAGCAGCCAAGGGCCGGGAATGGGGTTCAGGTACGAGCAGTACTTC
TRBV19	TRBJ1-1	few	.	CASKETLNTEAFF	TGTGCCAGCAAGGAAACCTTGAACACTGAAGCTTTCTTT
TRBV7-9	TRBJ2-3	many	TRBD1	CASSLGTGPKGDTQYF	TGTGCCAGCAGCTTAGGGACAGGCCCGAAGGGAGATACGCAGTATTTT
TRBV18	TRBJ1-3	few	.	CASSSPDSDGNTIYF	TGTGCCAGCTCATCCCCAGACAGCGACGGAAACACCATATATTTT
TRBV7-9	TRBJ1-2	.	.	CASSLARGRLILDYGYTF	TGTGCCAGCAGCTTAGCTCGGGGACGACTCATTCTAGACTATGGCTACACCTTC
TRBV3-1	TRBJ2-2	many	.	CASSLRGTRGTGELFF	TGTGCCAGCAGCCTCAGAGGCACCCGGGGGACCGGGGAGCTGTTTTTT
TRBV2	TRBJ1-3	many	.	CASRSTPGNTIYF	TGTGCCAGCAGGTCGACACCTGGAAACACCATATATTTT
TRBV20-1	TRBJ2-3	few	.	CSADGGRAGDTQYF	TGCAGTGCCGATGGGGGCAGGGCGGGAGATACGCAGTATTTT
TRBV2	TRBJ1-2	few	.	CASRSKGGYTF	TGTGCCAGCAGATCTAAGGGTGGCTACACCTTC
TRBV28	TRBJ2-1	.	TRBD2	CASSPPGREVYNEQFF	TGTGCCAGCAGCCCCCCCGGGAGGGAAGTCTACAATGAGCAGTTCTTC
TRBV20-1	TRBJ1-2	.	.	CSARGDGFNYGYTF	TGCAGTGCTAGAGGGGACGGCTTTAACTATGGCTACACCTTC
TRBV19	TRBJ1-1	.	.	CASKQDTLNTEAFF	TGTGCCAGTAAACAGGATACATTGAACACTGAAGCTTTCTTT
TRBV12-3/TRBV12-4	TRBJ1-1	.	.	CASSPRGHTEAFF	TGTGCCAGCAGCCCTCGGGGTCACACTGAAGCTTTCTTT
TRBV19	TRBJ2-1	few	TRBD2	CASRPRTSGRNEQFF	TGTGCCAGTAGACCTAGGACTAGCGGTCGGAATGAGCAGTTCTTC
TRBV12-3/TRBV12-4	TRBJ2-4	.	TRBD1	CASSSPTGLAKNIQYF	TGTGCCAGCAGCTCCCCGACAGGGCTAGCCAAAAACATTCAGTACTTC
TRBV6-1	TRBJ1-1	many	.	CASSEWRWGTDTEAFF	TGTGCCAGCAGTGAATGGAGATGGGGGACGGACACTGAAGCTTTCTTT
TRBV27	TRBJ2-7	many	.	CASSPSGLNEQYF	TGTGCCAGCAGTCCCTCCGGCCTCAACGAGCAGTACTTC
TRBV14	TRBJ2-1	.	.	CASSQRGEQFF	TGTGCCAGCAGCCAAAGGGGTGAGCAGTTCTTC
TRBV20-1	TRBJ2-7	many	.	CSTLIPGTIYEQYF	TGCAGTACACTAATCCCCGGGACAATCTACGAGCAGTACTTC
TRBV12-3/TRBV12-4	TRBJ2-5	few	TRBD2	CASSRSGVRETQYF	TGTGCCAGCAGTCGCAGCGGGGTACGAGAGACCCAGTACTTC
TRBV20-1	TRBJ2-3	.	.	CSAGGPARTDTQYF	TGCAGTGCTGGAGGACCAGCTCGCACAGATACGCAGTATTTT
TRBV15	TRBJ1-1	many	.	CATSRVRANTEAFF	TGTGCCACCAGCAGAGTGAGGGCCAACACTGAAGCTTTCTTT
TRBV12-3/TRBV12-4	TRBJ1-2	few	TRBD1	CASSFPGTGVGYTF	TGTGCCAGCAGTTTCCCTGGGACAGGGGTTGGCTACACCTTC
TRBV5-6	TRBJ2-5	many	.	CASSLGRRETQYF	TGTGCCAGCAGCCTGGGACGACGGGAGACCCAGTACTTC
TRBV6-5	TRBJ1-6	.	.	CASSYSKGASGNSPLHF	TGTGCCAGCAGTTACTCCAAAGGGGCGTCGGGAAATTCACCCCTCCACTTT
TRBV5-6	TRBJ2-1	many	.	CASSFVGTFYNEQFF	TGTGCCAGCAGCTTCGTGGGGACCTTTTACAATGAGCAGTTCTTC
TRBV6-2/TRBV6-3	TRBJ2-5	.	.	CASSFKSGTQYF	TGTGCCAGCAGTTTTAAGTCGGGGACCCAGTACTTC
TRBV7-2	TRBJ2-7	.	.	CASSDLQGYEQYF	TGTGCCAGCAGCGATTTACAGGGCTACGAGCAGTACTTC